These T cell receptor beta chains were read from a single sample in a study of vaccination and CD4 T cells after COVID-19. These receptors' antigens are unknown. Each CDR3 protein gets one entry after TCRdb re-called the PCR reads with MiXCR. The sample carries over 14,000 distinct CDR3 sequences, 53% recorded once. Sample: CD4+ T cells from blood, cultured in vitro. These receptor sequences come from a human donor who had recovered from COVID-19. Each CDR3 is given with its conserved first and last residue. The D gene is left open where the match is weak. Some rows have no size entry. The others give once, few or many, or a class for an expanded clone.

J: TRBJ2-7
D: .
size: .
V: TRBV10-1
CDR3: CASSEGHKRYEQYF
DNA: TGCGCCAGCAGTGAGGGACACAAGCGTTACGAGCAGTACTTC

J: TRBJ2-3
D: TRBD2
size: .
V: TRBV18
CDR3: CASSPPSGRADTQYF
DNA: TGTGCCAGCTCACCCCCTAGCGGGAGGGCCGATACGCAGTATTTT

J: TRBJ2-1
D: .
size: once
V: TRBV28
CDR3: CASTTAGVFTYNEQFF
DNA: TGTGCCAGCACCACTGCCGGGGTTTTCACCTACAATGAGCAGTTCTTC

J: TRBJ1-1
D: .
size: .
V: TRBV30
CDR3: CAWSRDTEAFF
DNA: TGTGCCTGGAGTCGGGACACTGAAGCTTTCTTT

J: TRBJ2-7
D: .
size: once
V: TRBV20-1
CDR3: CSARDRGRGIGSYEQYF
DNA: TGCAGTGCTAGAGATCGAGGCAGGGGCATTGGAAGTTACGAGCAGTACTTC

J: TRBJ2-3
D: .
size: .
V: TRBV19
CDR3: CASSIGGGQTGFTQYF
DNA: TGTGCCAGTAGTATAGGAGGCGGGCAGACCGGGTTTACGCAGTATTTT

J: TRBJ2-7
D: TRBD2
size: .
V: TRBV20-1
CDR3: CSARTPLAEQYEQYF
DNA: TGCAGTGCTAGAACCCCCCTAGCGGAGCAGTACGAGCAGTACTTC

J: TRBJ1-2
D: .
size: .
V: TRBV2
CDR3: CASSEEGQSVYGYTF
DNA: TGTGCCAGCAGTGAAGAGGGGCAGAGCGTTTATGGCTACACCTTC

J: TRBJ2-5
D: .
size: .
V: TRBV15
CDR3: CATSRDARGPGETQYF
DNA: TGTGCCACCAGCAGAGATGCCCGGGGTCCGGGAGAGACCCAGTACTTC

J: TRBJ2-2
D: .
size: .
V: TRBV7-8
CDR3: CASSLEGSRSTGELFF
DNA: TGTGCCAGCAGCTTAGAAGGTAGTAGGAGCACCGGGGAGCTGTTTTTT

J: TRBJ2-7
D: TRBD1
size: .
V: TRBV7-8
CDR3: CASSFAGQGEHEQYF
DNA: TGTGCCAGCAGCTTCGCGGGACAGGGTGAGCACGAGCAGTACTTC

J: TRBJ2-1
D: TRBD2
size: .
V: TRBV2
CDR3: CASSEWTSPRYNEQFF
DNA: TGTGCCAGCAGTGAATGGACTAGCCCGCGTTACAATGAGCAGTTCTTC

J: TRBJ2-1
D: .
size: once
V: TRBV7-9
CDR3: CASSLRLPDNEQFF
DNA: TGTGCCAGCAGCTTACGACTACCAGACAATGAGCAGTTCTTC

J: TRBJ1-5
D: TRBD1
size: .
V: TRBV30
CDR3: CACQTGDSNQPQHF
DNA: TGTGCCTGCCAGACAGGGGATAGCAATCAGCCCCAGCATTTT

J: TRBJ1-5
D: .
size: .
V: TRBV12-3/TRBV12-4
CDR3: CASSLGGRPQHF
DNA: TGTGCCAGCAGTTTGGGGGGACGGCCCCAGCATTTT

J: TRBJ1-5
D: .
size: .
V: TRBV15
CDR3: CATSRDGNSNQPQHF
DNA: TGTGCCACCAGCCGGGACGGAAATAGCAATCAGCCCCAGCATTTT

J: TRBJ1-5
D: .
size: .
V: TRBV6-2/TRBV6-3
CDR3: CASSYSRQPQHF
DNA: TGTGCCAGCAGTTACTCAAGGCAGCCCCAGCATTTT

J: TRBJ2-1
D: TRBD2
size: few
V: TRBV20-1
CDR3: CSALAGVMNEQFF
DNA: TGCAGTGCTCTAGCGGGAGTTATGAATGAGCAGTTCTTC

J: TRBJ1-6
D: .
size: few
V: TRBV20-1
CDR3: CSAKGVGINSPLHF
DNA: TGCAGTGCTAAGGGGGTGGGGATTAATTCACCCCTCCACTTT

J: TRBJ2-3
D: .
size: once
V: TRBV7-8
CDR3: CASRYRARTDTQYF
DNA: TGTGCCAGCAGATACAGGGCACGCACAGATACGCAGTATTTT

J: TRBJ2-6
D: TRBD1
size: few
V: TRBV7-2
CDR3: CASSLGTGGFRANVLTF
DNA: TGTGCCAGCAGCTTAGGGACAGGGGGCTTTCGGGCCAACGTCCTGACTTTC

J: TRBJ1-1
D: TRBD1
size: .
V: TRBV14
CDR3: CASSGGWDRRTEAFF
DNA: TGTGCCAGCAGCGGAGGATGGGACAGAAGGACTGAAGCTTTCTTT

J: TRBJ2-2
D: .
size: .
V: TRBV27
CDR3: CASSLPSDPRTGELFF
DNA: TGTGCCAGCAGTTTGCCATCGGACCCGAGGACCGGGGAGCTGTTTTTT

J: TRBJ1-1
D: .
size: few
V: TRBV19
CDR3: CASSMRGNTEAFF
DNA: TGTGCCAGTAGTATGAGGGGGAACACTGAAGCTTTCTTT

J: TRBJ2-3
D: .
size: few
V: TRBV6-4
CDR3: CASSDGRESDTQYF
DNA: TGTGCCAGCAGTGACGGTCGGGAGTCAGATACGCAGTATTTT

J: TRBJ1-2
D: TRBD1
size: few
V: TRBV6-1
CDR3: CASRPGQGLDYGYTF
DNA: TGTGCCAGCAGGCCGGGACAGGGGCTCGACTATGGCTACACCTTC

J: TRBJ2-7
D: TRBD2
size: few
V: TRBV20-1
CDR3: CSAIYASGTSGRAGYEQYF
DNA: TGCAGTGCTATATACGCTAGTGGGACTAGCGGGAGGGCTGGCTACGAGCAGTACTTC

J: TRBJ2-5
D: TRBD1
size: .
V: TRBV20-1
CDR3: CSSTGGQETQYF
DNA: TGCAGTTCTACAGGGGGCCAAGAGACCCAGTACTTC

J: TRBJ2-7
D: .
size: .
V: TRBV6-2/TRBV6-3
CDR3: CASSYWTVYEQYF
DNA: TGTGCCAGCAGTTACTGGACAGTCTACGAGCAGTACTTC

J: TRBJ2-3
D: .
size: .
V: TRBV2
CDR3: CASSDQGLSTDTQYF
DNA: TGTGCCAGCAGCGACCAGGGGCTCTCCACAGATACGCAGTATTTT

J: TRBJ2-6
D: .
size: .
V: TRBV12-3/TRBV12-4
CDR3: CASSYIPPGANVLTF
DNA: TGTGCCAGCAGTTACATACCCCCCGGGGCCAACGTCCTGACTTTC

J: TRBJ2-1
D: TRBD2
size: .
V: TRBV7-6
CDR3: CASSLTSGRPSYNEQFF
DNA: TGTGCCAGCAGCCTAACTAGCGGGAGGCCTTCCTACAATGAGCAGTTCTTC

J: TRBJ2-7
D: TRBD1
size: .
V: TRBV7-2
CDR3: CASSFDRGYEQYF
DNA: TGTGCCAGCAGCTTCGACAGGGGATACGAGCAGTACTTC

J: TRBJ1-2
D: .
size: .
V: TRBV12-3/TRBV12-4
CDR3: CASSLRRNYGYTF
DNA: TGTGCCAGCAGTTTAAGGAGGAACTATGGCTACACCTTC

J: TRBJ1-5
D: .
size: .
V: TRBV21-1
CDR3: CASSRMGENQPQHF
DNA: TGTGCCAGCAGCAGAATGGGCGAGAATCAGCCCCAGCATTTT

J: TRBJ2-7
D: .
size: .
V: TRBV15
CDR3: CATSRDGVSYEQYF
DNA: TGTGCCACCAGCAGAGATGGGGTCTCCTACGAGCAGTACTTC

J: TRBJ2-1
D: TRBD2
size: .
V: TRBV10-3
CDR3: CAISQMTSGRDNEQFF
DNA: TGTGCCATCAGCCAGATGACTAGCGGACGTGACAATGAGCAGTTCTTC

J: TRBJ2-7
D: .
size: .
V: TRBV28
CDR3: CASTPSLGVQYF
DNA: TGTGCCAGCACCCCCTCCTTAGGGGTGCAGTACTTC

J: TRBJ2-3
D: .
size: few
V: TRBV7-9
CDR3: CASISPTSGASTDTQYF
DNA: TGTGCCAGCATCTCCCCCACGTCGGGGGCGTCCACAGATACGCAGTATTTT

J: TRBJ1-1
D: .
size: few
V: TRBV7-2
CDR3: CASSADMNTEAFF
DNA: TGTGCCAGCAGCGCGGACATGAACACTGAAGCTTTCTTT

J: TRBJ2-7
D: .
size: once
V: TRBV10-3
CDR3: CAITEDGYYEQYF
DNA: TGTGCCATCACCGAAGACGGGTACTACGAGCAGTACTTC

J: TRBJ2-1
D: .
size: .
V: TRBV20-1
CDR3: CSATLPGFNEQFF
DNA: TGCAGTGCTACTCTACCGGGATTCAATGAGCAGTTCTTC